The text below deals with one TCR beta chain. Its binding antigen is unknown. No clone much larger than this one lies a single base away; base qualities are absent. The CDR3 goes from the cysteine to the phenylalanine over 16 residues. The DNA shown is the 48-base CDR3, in frame from base 1. At the junction V is shortened by 4 bases and J by 5 bases, with 17 bases in between. CDR1 is given as MGHRA and CDR2 as YSYEKL, both from the germline V gene. CD8 naive samples were obtained by positive selection for CCR7 among CD45RO-negative cells, yielding a CD45RA+CCR7+ population from which TemRA cells were excluded. Healthy HIV-negative adults with no recently reported acute infections or vaccinations were included as donors. Only Caucasian adults living in Nashville, Tennessee, USA were represented among the donors. Blood was collected by leukapheresis, and PBMCs were isolated by Ficoll-Histopaque density gradient centrifugation and then cryopreserved in liquid nitrogen vapor phase. Analytical flow cytometry was used to check the purity and quantity of each magnetically sorted T cell population. Genomic DNA was isolated from every sorted fraction and measured by UV absorbance on a Nanodrop 2000c.

This entry is derived from a study of shared clonotypes between healthy human individuals (dated by TCRdb to between 2020 and 2021). Study-level background: The cohort included a few men and two women between 18 and 49 years of age. Per donor, three plates each were used for CD4 naive and CD4 memory, two for CD8 naive, and one for CD8 memory. Blood TCR repertoires of about five healthy adults were deeply sequenced to estimate repertoire size and the extent of clonotype sharing between individuals. To increase sequencing depth and limit assay-specific biases, TCR repertoire library preparation and sequencing were carried out by different laboratories using diverse techniques. Per donor, leukapheresis produced somewhere between about 0.94 and 9.5 billion PBMCs. Paper-wide results and their limitations: Pairwise subsampling indicated that sequencing depth was expected to affect the degree of clonotype sharing among donors. The small number of donors limited the genetic and exposure-history diversity represented. Approximately 5% of naive CD4, 3% to 3.5% of naive CD8, roughly 2.5% of memory CD4, and less than 0.45% of memory CD8 clonotypes were shared across several donors. Naive subsets generally had larger estimated clonotype richness than memory subsets did. Sampling was restricted to blood, and TCR repertoires in tissues likely differ from the TCR repertoires found in blood. Compared with non-shared clonotypes, the clonotypes found in all four sorted-subset donors had higher generation probabilities. Even with the large sequencing depth, rarefaction of the sorted-subset datasets indicated that sequencing was incomplete.

TCR CDR3 regions were amplified from genomic DNA by multiplex PCR using the deep immunoSEQ assay. Genomic DNA extracted from each cell subset was distributed evenly over all wells of several immunoSEQ 96-well plates, and each plate served as one replicate. For sorted subsets, 150 to 200 ng genomic DNA, equal to 30,000 or so T cell genomes, was loaded into each replicate PCR. The purified libraries were quantified using a Qubit 3.0 fluorometer, sized with a Bioanalyzer 2100, and then quantified again using the KAPA Library Quantification kit. A separate single-read 150-cycle Illumina NextSeq 550 flow cell was used to sequence each immunoSEQ 96-well plate. On the study's bioinformatics: Because the immunoSEQ output included only junctional sequences and no quality scores, the filtering could not be the same as the filtering used for full-length reads. Sequences were annotated with PyIR, a Python wrapper for IgBLAST v1.9, using IMGT germline references to assign V/J genes and CDR3. Reads were removed for weak V/J assignments (E-value above 1e-6), missing CDR3, stop codons, out-of-frame junctions, or ambiguous translated residues. A V3J clonotype was defined by an identical inferred V gene, J gene, and CDR3 amino acid sequence. Percentage overlap between repertoires was computed as shared unique clonotypes divided by the size of the smaller repertoire. Three approaches were used to assess repertoire richness: RTK rarefaction, the Chao1 estimator, and Recon v2.1 estimates of unobserved clonotypes. Generation probabilities for all TCRbeta clonotypes obtained by the gDNA method from a handful of donors were computed using OLGA. TCRdb obtained this table from immuneACCESS and retained in-frame rearrangements with V and J assigned. These tables miss some clones; where compared with another copy, unresolved V genes account for less than half of the shortfall, and the remainder is unexplained. Clone size and V and J calls were adopted from that table, with D and trimming inferred from the DNA. The sample records over 2,000,000 clones, approximately 92% of which are singletons. The top ten constitute about 1.7% of the sample.

The receptor's source is a man between 18 and 29 years old in good health. Some clones in this sample may be carry-over from other donors' samples. The chain joins TRBV4-1 to TRBJ2-2; possibly the D gene is TRBD2, per 6 matching bases. Sequencing was performed on naive CD8+ T cells from PBMCs. The sample's cell subset or site label, in plain terms: CD45RA+CCR7+. The base sequence is TGCGCCAGCAGCCCGGGACGTCGGGCGGGGACCGGGGAGCTGTTTTTT. Translated, this gives CASSPGRRAGTGELFF.